This section outlines one TCR beta chain sequence together with its context. Its antigen is not identified. The sample belongs to a study of Ad26.COV2.S vaccination and SARS-CoV-2 variants. Study in general: The vaccine Ad26.COV2.S was put into the muscle once, or twice with 56 days between. General study results and limits: Recipients of either vaccine or placebo displayed similar breadth of non-spike TCRs. An underestimation of total T cell responses may have resulted from the TCR breadth and depth analyses.

This table comes from immunoSEQ multiplex PCR, and its TCRdb copy is limited to in-frame clones, with some not included. Among more than 300,000 clones listed, just over 85% were seen once. The treatment was: roughly 18 received Ad26.COV2.S at low or high dose, single or two shots; 5 received placebo; per-sample allocation not given. The samples date from day 63 after the first vaccine or placebo injection. The sample came from a Boston adult aged 18-55 years. V was clipped by 0 bases and J by 0 bases, with 11 bases between them. Germline V CDR1 and CDR2: MNHNS, SASEGT. The CDR3 spans 16 residues. This chain uses TRBV6-1 with TRBJ1-2; unclear D gene. The clonotype comes from a person aged 18 to 65 who received the Ad26.COV2.S COVID-19 vaccine or a placebo. The sequences come from peripheral blood, collected in a trial of Ad26.COV2.S vaccine versus placebo. Here the CDR3 DNA reads TGTGCCAGCAGTGAAGCACGGGGATGGGCTAACTATGGCTACACCTTC. This gives the protein CASSEARGWANYGYTF.